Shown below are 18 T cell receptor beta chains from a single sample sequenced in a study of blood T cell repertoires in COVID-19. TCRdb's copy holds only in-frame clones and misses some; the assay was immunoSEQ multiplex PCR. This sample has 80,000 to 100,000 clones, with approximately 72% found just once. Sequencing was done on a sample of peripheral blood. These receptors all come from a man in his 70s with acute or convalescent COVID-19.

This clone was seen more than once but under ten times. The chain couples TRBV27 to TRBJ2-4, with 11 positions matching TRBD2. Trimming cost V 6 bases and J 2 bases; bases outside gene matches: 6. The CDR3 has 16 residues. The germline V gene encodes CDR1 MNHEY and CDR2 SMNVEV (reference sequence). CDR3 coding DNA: TGTGCCAGCAGCCAAGCTAGCGGGAGGTCCAAAAACATTCAGTACTTC. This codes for CASSQASGRSKNIQYF.

Written as DNA, the CDR3 is TGTGCCAGCGACGCTATGACAGGAGCTCCCTACGAGCAGTACTTC. Protein sequence: CASDAMTGAPYEQYF. The chain combines TRBV28 with TRBJ2-7; possibly TRBD1 for D (6 bases). Per the germline V gene, CDR1 is MDHEN and CDR2 is SYDVKM. The CDR3 runs 15 residues. The V and J ends lost 8 bases and 2 bases respectively, with 19 bases between them.

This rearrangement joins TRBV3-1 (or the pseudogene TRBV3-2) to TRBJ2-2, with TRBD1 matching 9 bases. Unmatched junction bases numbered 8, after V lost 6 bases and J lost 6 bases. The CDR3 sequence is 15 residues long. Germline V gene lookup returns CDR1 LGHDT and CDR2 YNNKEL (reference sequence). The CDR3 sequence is CASRHRGRVAGELFF. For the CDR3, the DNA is TGTGCCAGCAGGCACAGGGGGCGGGTTGCCGGGGAGCTGTTTTTT.

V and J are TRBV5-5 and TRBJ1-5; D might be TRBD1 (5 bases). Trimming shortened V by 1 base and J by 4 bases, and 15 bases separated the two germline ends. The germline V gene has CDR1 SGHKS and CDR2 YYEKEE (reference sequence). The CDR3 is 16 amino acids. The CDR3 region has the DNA TGTGCCAGCAGCTTGACAGGTCAACGGGGGAATCAGCCCCAGCATTTT. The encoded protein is CASSLTGQRGNQPQHF.

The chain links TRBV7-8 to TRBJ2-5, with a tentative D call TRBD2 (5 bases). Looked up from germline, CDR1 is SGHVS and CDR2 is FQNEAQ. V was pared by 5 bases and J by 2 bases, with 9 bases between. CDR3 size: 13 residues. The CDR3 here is CASSVTRQETQYF. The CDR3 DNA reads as TGTGCCAGCAGCGTAACTAGACAAGAGACCCAGTACTTC.

The DNA of the CDR3 is TGTGCCAGCAGCCGGGGGGGGAGGGCTAATGAAAAACTGTTTTTT. Its protein is CASSRGGRANEKLFF. This chain links TRBV7-6 with TRBJ1-4, with a tentative D call TRBD1 (5 bases). Germline V gene data show CDR1 as SGHVS and CDR2 as FNYEAQ. The V gene lost 5 bases and the J gene lost 3 bases, with 13 bases spanning the gap. The CDR3 extends over 15 amino acids.

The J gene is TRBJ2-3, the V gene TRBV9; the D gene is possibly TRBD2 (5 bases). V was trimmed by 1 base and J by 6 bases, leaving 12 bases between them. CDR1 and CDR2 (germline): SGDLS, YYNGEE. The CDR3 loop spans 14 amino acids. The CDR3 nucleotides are TGTGCCAGCAGCGTACTGGGCACGGGGGATACGCAGTATTTT. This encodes CASSVLGTGDTQYF.

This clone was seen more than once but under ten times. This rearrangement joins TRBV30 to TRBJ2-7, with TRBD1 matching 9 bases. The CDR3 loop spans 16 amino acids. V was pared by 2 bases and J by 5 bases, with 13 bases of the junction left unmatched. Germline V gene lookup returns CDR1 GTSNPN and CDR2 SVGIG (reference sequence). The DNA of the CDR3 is TGTGCCTGGAGTCCGCTCGGACAGGGGTTAACCCACGAGCAGTACTTC. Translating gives CAWSPLGQGLTHEQYF. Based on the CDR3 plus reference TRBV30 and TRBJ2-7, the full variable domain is SQTIHQWPATLVQPVGSPLSLECTVEGTSNPNLYWYRQAAGRGLQLLFYSVGIGQISSEVPQNLSASRPQDRQFILSSKKLLLSDSGFYLCAWSPLGQGLTHEQYFGPGTRLTVT.

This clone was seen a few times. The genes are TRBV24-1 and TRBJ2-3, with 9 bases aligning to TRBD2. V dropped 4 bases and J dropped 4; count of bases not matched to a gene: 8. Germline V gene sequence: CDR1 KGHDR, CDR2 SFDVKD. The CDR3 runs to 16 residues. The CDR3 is CATSDHGSGRADTQYF. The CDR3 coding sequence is TGTGCCACCAGTGACCATGGTAGCGGGAGAGCAGATACGCAGTATTTT.

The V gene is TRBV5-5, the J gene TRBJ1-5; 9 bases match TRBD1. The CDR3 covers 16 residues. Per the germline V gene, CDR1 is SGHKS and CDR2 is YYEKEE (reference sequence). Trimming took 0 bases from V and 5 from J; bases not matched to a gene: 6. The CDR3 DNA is TGTGCCAGCAGCTTGGACGGGACAGGGAGCCATCAGCCCCAGCATTTT. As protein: CASSLDGTGSHQPQHF.

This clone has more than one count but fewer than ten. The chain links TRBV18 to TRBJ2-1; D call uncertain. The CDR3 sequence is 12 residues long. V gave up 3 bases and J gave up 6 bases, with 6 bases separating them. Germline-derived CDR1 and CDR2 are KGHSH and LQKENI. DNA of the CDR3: TGTGCCAGCTCACCCCTATCCAATGAGCAGTTCTTC. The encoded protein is CASSPLSNEQFF.

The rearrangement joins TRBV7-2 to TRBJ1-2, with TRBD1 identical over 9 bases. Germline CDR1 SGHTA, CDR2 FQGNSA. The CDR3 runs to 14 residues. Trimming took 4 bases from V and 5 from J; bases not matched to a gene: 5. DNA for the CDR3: TGTGCCAGCAGCTCAGGGACAGGGCCGTATGGCTACACCTTC. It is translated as CASSSGTGPYGYTF. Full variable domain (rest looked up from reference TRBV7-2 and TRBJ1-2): GAGVSQSPSNKVTEKGKDVELRCDPISGHTALYWYRQSLGQGLEFLIYFQGNSAPDKSGLPSDRFSAERTGGSVSTLTIQRTQQEDSAVYLCASSSGTGPYGYTFGSGTRLTVV.

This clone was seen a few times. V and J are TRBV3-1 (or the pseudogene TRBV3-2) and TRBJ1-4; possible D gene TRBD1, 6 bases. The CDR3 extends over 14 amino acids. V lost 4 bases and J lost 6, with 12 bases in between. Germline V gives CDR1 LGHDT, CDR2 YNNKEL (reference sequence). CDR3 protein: CASSLQGMDEKLFF. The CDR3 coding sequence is TGTGCCAGCAGCCTCCAGGGGATGGATGAAAAACTGTTTTTT.

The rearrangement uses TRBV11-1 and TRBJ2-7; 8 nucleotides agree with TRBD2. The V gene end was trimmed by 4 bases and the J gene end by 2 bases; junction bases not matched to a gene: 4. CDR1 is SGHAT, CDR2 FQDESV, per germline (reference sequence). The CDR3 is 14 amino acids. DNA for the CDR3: TGTGCCAGCAGCTCTCAGGGACTAGCCTACGAGCAGTACTTC. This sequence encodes CASSSQGLAYEQYF.

In DNA, the CDR3 is TGTGCCAGCAGCTTAGCAATAGGGCAGGGTGAAAAACTGTTTTTT. Translating gives CASSLAIGQGEKLFF. The chain uses TRBV7-2 and TRBJ1-4, with a possible D match to TRBD1 (5 bases). The CDR3 covers 15 residues. Trimming pared 0 bases from V and 7 bases from J, leaving 12 bases between. Germline values: CDR1 SGHTA, CDR2 FQGNSA. Based on the CDR3 plus reference TRBV7-2 and TRBJ1-4, the full variable domain is GAGVSQSPSNKVTEKGKDVELRCDPISGHTALYWYRQSLGQGLEFLIYFQGNSAPDKSGLPSDRFSAERTGGSVSTLTIQRTQQEDSAVYLCASSLAIGQGEKLFFGSGTQLSVL.

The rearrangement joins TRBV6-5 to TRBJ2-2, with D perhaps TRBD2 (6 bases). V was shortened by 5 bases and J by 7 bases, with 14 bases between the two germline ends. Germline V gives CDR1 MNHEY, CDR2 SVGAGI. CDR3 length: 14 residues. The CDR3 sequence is CASSPRERSGELFF. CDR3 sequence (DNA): TGTGCCAGCAGTCCCCGGGAGCGGAGCGGGGAGCTGTTTTTT.

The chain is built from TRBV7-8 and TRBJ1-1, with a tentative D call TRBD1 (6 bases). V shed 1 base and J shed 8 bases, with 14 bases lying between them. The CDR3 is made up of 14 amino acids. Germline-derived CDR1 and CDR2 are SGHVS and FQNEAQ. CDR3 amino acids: CASSLVGAGTEAFF. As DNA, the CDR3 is TGTGCCAGCAGCTTAGTGGGGGCAGGGACAGAAGCTTTCTTT.

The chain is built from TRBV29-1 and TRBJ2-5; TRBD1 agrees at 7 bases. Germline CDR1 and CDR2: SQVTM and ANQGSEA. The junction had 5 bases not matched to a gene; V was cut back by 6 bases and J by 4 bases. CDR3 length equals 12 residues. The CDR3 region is CSVRRQGETQYF. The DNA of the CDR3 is TGCAGCGTCCGGAGACAGGGAGAGACCCAGTACTTC.